This TCR beta chain was found in a study of identical twins. This CDR3 contains 16 residues. CDR1 SGHDN and CDR2 FVKESK come from the germline V gene. V shed 6 bases and J 6 bases; nucleotides not matched to a gene: 14. TCRdb analysed the 5' RACE reads with MiXCR anew, one entry per CDR3 protein. The data contain around 650,000 distinct CDR3 sequences, about 7.1% of them singletons. These records were also assigned to another study, of yellow fever vaccine responses in identical twins.

The V call is TRBV14, the J call TRBJ1-1, with 9 bases fitting TRBD1. Sequenced: PBMCs. The TCR sequence derives from a young woman in good health. CDR3 sequence reads: CASRSIVGQGSPEAFF. For the CDR3, the DNA is TGTGCCAGCAGAAGCATAGTAGGACAGGGGAGTCCTGAAGCTTTCTTT.